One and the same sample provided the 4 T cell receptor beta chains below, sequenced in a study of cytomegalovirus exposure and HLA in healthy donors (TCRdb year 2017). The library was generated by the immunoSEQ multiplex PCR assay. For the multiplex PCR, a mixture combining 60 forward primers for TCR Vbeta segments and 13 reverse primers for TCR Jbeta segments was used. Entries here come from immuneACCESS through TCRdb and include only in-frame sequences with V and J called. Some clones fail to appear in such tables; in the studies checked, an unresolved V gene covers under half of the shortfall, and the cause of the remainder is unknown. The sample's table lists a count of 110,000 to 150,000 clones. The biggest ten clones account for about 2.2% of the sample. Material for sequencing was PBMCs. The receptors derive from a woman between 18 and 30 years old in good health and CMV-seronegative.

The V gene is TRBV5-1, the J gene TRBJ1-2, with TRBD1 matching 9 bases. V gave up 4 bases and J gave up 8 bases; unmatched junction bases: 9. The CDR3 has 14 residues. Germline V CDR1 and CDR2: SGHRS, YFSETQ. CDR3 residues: CASSADRGGRGYTF. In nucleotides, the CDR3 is TGCGCCAGCAGCGCGGACAGGGGAGGAAGAGGCTACACCTTC.

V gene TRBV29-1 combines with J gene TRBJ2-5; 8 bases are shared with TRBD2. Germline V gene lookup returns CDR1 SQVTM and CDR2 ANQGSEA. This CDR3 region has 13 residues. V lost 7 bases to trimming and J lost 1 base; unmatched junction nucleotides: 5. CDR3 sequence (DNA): TGCAGCGCCAGCGGGAGCCTCCAAGAGACCCAGTACTTC. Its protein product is CSASGSLQETQYF. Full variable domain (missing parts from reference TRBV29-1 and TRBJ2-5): SAVISQKPSRDICQRGTSLTIQCQVDSQVTMMFWYRQQPGQSLTLIATANQGSEATYESGFVIDKFPISRPNLTFSTLTVSNMSPEDSSIYLCSASGSLQETQYFGPGTRLLVL.

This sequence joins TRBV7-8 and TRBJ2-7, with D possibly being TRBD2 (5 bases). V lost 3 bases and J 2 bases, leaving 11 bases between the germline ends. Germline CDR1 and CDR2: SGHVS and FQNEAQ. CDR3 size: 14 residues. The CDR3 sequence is CASSFGMTTYEQYF. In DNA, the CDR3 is TGTGCCAGCAGCTTTGGAATGACTACCTACGAGCAGTACTTC.

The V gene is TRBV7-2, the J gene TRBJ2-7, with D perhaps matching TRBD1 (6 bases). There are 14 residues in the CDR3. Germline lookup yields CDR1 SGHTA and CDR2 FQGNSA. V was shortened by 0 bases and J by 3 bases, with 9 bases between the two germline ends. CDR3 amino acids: CASSLAGDIYEQYV. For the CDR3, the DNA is TGTGCCAGCAGCTTAGCGGGGGACATCTACGAGCAGTACGTC.